Here is one T cell receptor (beta chain) with its context. Its antigen is undetermined. These data belong to a study of CD8 T cells in Susac syndrome. Points from the study as a whole: The study conceded that relatively few individuals underwent its TCR sequencing and HLA analysis.

The V gene's germline CDR1 is LNHDA and CDR2 SQIVND (reference sequence). The CDR3 is made up of 16 amino acids. Trimming took 4 bases from V and 7 from J; bases not matched to a gene: 4. Random hexamers were used to reverse transcribe the RNA input (roughly 0.5 to 1 ug). TCRdb reprocessed the immunoSEQ multiplex PCR reads with MiXCR, giving one entry per CDR3 protein. The sample has 200,000 to 250,000 distinct CDR3 sequences; 95% are singletons. Sequencing targeted TCR beta in T cells from blood (CD8+ and CD4+). The rearrangement joins TRBV19 to TRBJ2-1, with 16 nucleotides matching TRBD2. Sequenced material: CD4+ T cells from PBMCs. The TCR originated in a human donor with multiple sclerosis. The CDR3 DNA follows: TGTGCCAGTAGTACAGGGACTAGCGGGAGGGGTAATGAGCAGTTCTTC. Translating it yields CASSTGTSGRGNEQFF.